This TCR beta chain appears in the sequencing data of a study of T cell responses to AZD1222 COVID-19 vaccine (dated by TCRdb to 2020 to 2023). For the wider study: TCR sequencing was performed for roughly 250 trial participants, of whom 200 to 210 were given two doses of AZD1222 and approximately 25 were given two doses of MenACWY control vaccine. Trial participants were enrolled by age into subgroups of 18-55, 56-69 and 70-plus years, and about 150, 27 and 61 TCR-sequenced participants, respectively, were included in these subgroups.

Points on this clone: Its antigen remains undetermined. Qualities for individual bases were not recorded, and no much larger clone is one base off.

The CDR3 sequence holds 12 residues, the cysteine and phenylalanine included. Only the CDR3 region is kept as DNA, spanning 36 bases read in frame from base 1. From the germline V gene (reference sequence), CDR1 is SEHNR and CDR2 is FQNEAQ. V loses 5 bases of germline sequence and J loses 6 bases, and the interval between the two ends is 9 bases. Points the paper makes about the study in general: Epitopes outside the regions mutated in the B.1.351 and B.1.1.7 variants were reportedly recognized by nearly half of the unique spike-specific TCRs. Conclusions about previously exposed vaccinees are limited because only six or seven AZD1222 recipients were SARS-CoV-2 seropositive at baseline. Spike-specific TCR breadth and depth rose significantly after two AZD1222 doses compared with day 0 and with MenACWY recipients. Because no day 14 peak-response samples were available, repertoires were characterized only after the peak T cell response. Participants were mostly white British and included more females than males, and it was suggested by the authors that clonal diversity may have been underestimated. The whole spike protein was spanned by vaccine-associated CD4 TCRs, and dominant responses were seen in regions 160-218 and 743-854. The 56-69-year group was small, and its depth increase did not reach significance, likely because of low power.

The CDR3 regions of human TCRbeta chains were analyzed by immunosequencing. The original methods were these. Repertoire TCRs were checked for matches against a reference library of SARS-CoV-2-specific TCRs that had been generated using the MIRA antigen-specificity platform. Breadth was defined as the fraction of unique TCRs that were SARS-CoV-2-associated, and depth was defined as the fraction of total T cells that were SARS-CoV-2-associated. Using the MIRA data, each spike-specific TCR was assigned both to the spike region to which the TCR was reactive and to a CD4 or CD8 class. Log10-transformed breadth and depth values were compared by one-way ANOVA with Sidak's multiple comparisons tests. TCRdb re-hosts the immuneACCESS table, in-frame sequences only. Its copies lack some clones; in the studies checked, an unresolved V gene accounts for under half of them, and the cause for the rest is not known. V, J and clone size derive from that table, while D and trimming were established from the DNA sequence. The sample records 140,000 to 150,000 clones, 92% of which are singletons. Together, the top ten hold 2.5% to 4% of the sample.

The time point tag for this specimen amounts to: about 28 days (+/-7) after the second vaccine dose. AZD1222 recipients with second doses at about 4 weeks or about 12 weeks were pooled, because spike-specific TCR depth and breadth did not differ between schedules. Samples from vaccinated people were obtained from the UK trials COV001 and COV002, which included a single-blind randomized controlled phase 2/3 trial of AZD1222 (ChAdOx1 nCoV-19) in healthy adults. For TCRbeta chain sequencing, PBMC samples from trial participants were taken at day 0 and at day 28 after the second dose. Recombination joined TRBV7-9 with TRBJ2-3; the D gene is possibly TRBD2, with 6 bases matching. The sequence was obtained from an adult who received the AZD1222 COVID-19 vaccine. The sample here was peripheral blood, taken 28 days after the second AZD1222 dose. In nucleotides, the sequence is TGTGCCAGCAGCCCGGCGGGGGATACGCAGTATTTT. Translated, this is CASSPAGDTQYF.